This T cell receptor (beta chain) was captured by sequencing in a study of control samples from healthy donors and cancer patients. Germline lookup yields CDR1 MNHEY and CDR2 SVGAGI. The CDR3 extends over 13 amino acids. V lost 5 bases, J lost 5 bases, and 5 bases stayed unmatched. TCRdb's copy holds only in-frame clones and misses some; the assay was immunoSEQ multiplex PCR. The sample holds around 150,000 clones, roughly 90% seen once. This clone was observed at least ten times. Different DNA sequences within this sample yield the same CDR3. The TCR was taken from a man aged 25 to 45 in good health. Specimen: blood. The chain has TRBV6-5 and TRBJ1-2; 7 positions match TRBD1. CDR3 sequence (DNA): TGTGCCAGCAGTCCACAGGGGAAATATGGCTACACCTTC. Its protein is CASSPQGKYGYTF.